This TCR beta chain appears in the sequencing data of a study of T-cell memory formation after mild COVID-19. Across the whole study: Each donor largely had its own TCR clusters.

V gave up 5 bases and J gave up 8 bases, with 15 bases separating them. This CDR3 has 13 amino acids. Germline values: CDR1 SEHNR, CDR2 FQNEAQ (reference sequence). The sample holds a few counts of this clonotype. Its antigen is unknown. 5'RACE primed at constant segments yielded TCR alpha and TCR beta cDNA libraries bearing sample barcodes and UMIs. TCRdb itself ran the 5' RACE reads through MiXCR, one entry per CDR3 protein. The table records about 57,000 distinct CDR3 sequences, 9% to 15% of them present only once. Study findings and constraints: Some SARS-CoV-2-responding clones were already detected in memory before infection. Clones which contracted sat mainly in CM and EM if CD4+, and in EMRA if CD8+.

The origin of this receptor is a man between 18 and 35 years old who had mild COVID-19 (a few samples of this study predate the infection). Cell type and time point are not known. Sequencing input: PBMCs or a T cell subset sorted from them (not recorded which). The J gene is TRBJ1-2, the V gene TRBV7-9, with D possibly TRBD1 on 5 matching bases. The DNA for the CDR3 is TGTGCCAGCAGCGCCCGGTTGGGGCTAGGCTACACCTTC. This sequence encodes CASSARLGLGYTF. The full variable domain, with the rest looked up from reference TRBV7-9 and TRBJ1-2, is DTGVSQNPRHKITKRGQNVTFRCDPISEHNRLYWYRQTLGQGPEFLTYFQNEAQLEKSRLLSDRFSAERPKGSFSTLEIQRTEQGDSAMYLCASSARLGLGYTFGSGTRLTVV.